The rows below give T cell receptor beta chains drawn from one sample of a study of regulatory T cells in long-lasting Graves disease. Using its own MiXCR run on the multiplex PCR reads, TCRdb lists one record per CDR3 protein. The data contain 450,000 to 650,000 distinct CDR3 sequences, around 15% of them seen just once; the ten biggest clones take up around 25%. This sample was also put to use in a study of T cells in Graves' hyperthyroidism and ophthalmopathy.

Sample: peripheral blood mononuclear cells (PBMCs), taken at new diagnosis, from a patient treated with antithyroid drugs. The receptor source for this set is a woman aged 40 to 65 with Graves disease. The CDR3 runs from the conserved cysteine through the conserved F or W. The order of the fields is CDR3 protein, CDR3 DNA, V gene, clone size, J gene, D gene. The D gene is left open where the match is weak. Where a row states a size, it is once, few, many or the class of an expanded clone; other rows omit it.

cdr3_aa: CASSLVGTVNYGYTF
cdr3_nt: TGCGCCAGCAGCTTGGTTGGGACGGTTAACTATGGCTACACCTTC
v_call: TRBV5-1
clone_size: .
j_call: TRBJ1-2
d_call: .

cdr3_aa: CASSLGQGFGYTF
cdr3_nt: TGTGCCAGCAGCTTAGGACAGGGTTTTGGCTACACCTTC
v_call: TRBV11-2
clone_size: many
j_call: TRBJ1-2
d_call: TRBD1

cdr3_aa: CSARTGEYYGYTF
cdr3_nt: TGCAGTGCTCGGACAGGGGAGTACTATGGCTACACCTTC
v_call: TRBV20-1
clone_size: many
j_call: TRBJ1-2
d_call: TRBD1

cdr3_aa: CASSRTSGEQETQYF
cdr3_nt: TGTGCCAGTAGTAGGACTAGCGGGGAACAAGAGACCCAGTACTTC
v_call: TRBV19
clone_size: .
j_call: TRBJ2-5
d_call: TRBD2

cdr3_aa: CASSERSGATNEKLFF
cdr3_nt: TGTGCCAGCAGCGAACGATCTGGGGCCACTAATGAAAAACTGTTTTTT
v_call: TRBV11-2
clone_size: many
j_call: TRBJ1-4
d_call: .

cdr3_aa: CASTLSRNTEAFF
cdr3_nt: TGTGCCAGCACCTTATCCCGGAACACTGAAGCTTTCTTT
v_call: TRBV6-1
clone_size: few
j_call: TRBJ1-1
d_call: .

cdr3_aa: CASSRGERTEAFF
cdr3_nt: TGTGCCAGCAGCAGGGGCGAAAGGACTGAAGCTTTCTTT
v_call: TRBV6-1
clone_size: many
j_call: TRBJ1-1
d_call: .

cdr3_aa: CSVEDPQETQYF
cdr3_nt: TGCAGCGTTGAAGATCCCCAGGAGACCCAGTACTTC
v_call: TRBV29-1
clone_size: few
j_call: TRBJ2-5
d_call: .

cdr3_aa: CASLRGGGTEAFF
cdr3_nt: TGTGCCAGCCTCCGGGGGGGCGGCACTGAAGCTTTCTTT
v_call: TRBV2
clone_size: many
j_call: TRBJ1-1
d_call: .

cdr3_aa: CASRGGTEETQYF
cdr3_nt: TGTGCCTCCCGGGGGGGGACCGAGGAGACCCAGTACTTC
v_call: TRBV10-3
clone_size: many
j_call: TRBJ2-5
d_call: TRBD2

cdr3_aa: CASTTGVKVAGYTF
cdr3_nt: TGTGCCAGCACCACAGGGGTTAAGGTGGCCGGCTACACCTTC
v_call: TRBV13
clone_size: few
j_call: TRBJ1-2
d_call: TRBD1

cdr3_aa: CASSAGTDRAANYGYTF
cdr3_nt: TGCGCCAGCAGCGCAGGGACGGACAGGGCAGCTAACTATGGCTACACCTTC
v_call: TRBV5-1
clone_size: .
j_call: TRBJ1-2
d_call: TRBD1

cdr3_aa: CASIIRDYSSYEQYF
cdr3_nt: TGTGCCAGCATCATAAGGGACTACAGCTCCTACGAGCAGTACTTC
v_call: TRBV6-1
clone_size: many
j_call: TRBJ2-7
d_call: TRBD2

cdr3_aa: CASSYSSRLFTGELFF
cdr3_nt: TGTGCCAGCAGTTACTCGTCGCGGCTATTCACCGGGGAGCTGTTTTTT
v_call: TRBV6-2/TRBV6-3
clone_size: .
j_call: TRBJ2-2
d_call: .

cdr3_aa: CASSVGKTSGGNEQFF
cdr3_nt: TGTGCCAGCAGCGTAGGTAAGACTAGCGGGGGGAATGAGCAGTTCTTC
v_call: TRBV9
clone_size: .
j_call: TRBJ2-1
d_call: TRBD2

cdr3_aa: CASSYPLGDLLYGYTF
cdr3_nt: TGTGCCAGCAGTTACCCGCTAGGCGACCTTCTCTATGGCTACACCTTC
v_call: TRBV6-7
clone_size: .
j_call: TRBJ1-2
d_call: .

cdr3_aa: CASRRSDTQYF
cdr3_nt: TGTGCCAGCAGACGGTCAGATACGCAGTATTTT
v_call: TRBV11-3
clone_size: many
j_call: TRBJ2-3
d_call: .

cdr3_aa: CAIGRQGDDEQYF
cdr3_nt: TGTGCCATCGGGCGGCAGGGGGATGACGAGCAGTACTTC
v_call: TRBV10-3
clone_size: many
j_call: TRBJ2-7
d_call: TRBD1

cdr3_aa: CASSQGPLRDTQYF
cdr3_nt: TGTGCCAGCAGCCAAGGACCCCTCCGGGATACGCAGTATTTT
v_call: TRBV14
clone_size: few
j_call: TRBJ2-3
d_call: .

cdr3_aa: CSVLIPGPDTQYF
cdr3_nt: TGCAGCGTACTAATCCCAGGGCCAGATACGCAGTATTTT
v_call: TRBV29-1
clone_size: few
j_call: TRBJ2-3
d_call: .

cdr3_aa: CASRRQGQGFQPQHF
cdr3_nt: TGTGCCAGTCGTAGGCAGGGACAGGGTTTTCAGCCCCAGCATTTT
v_call: TRBV19
clone_size: many
j_call: TRBJ1-5
d_call: TRBD1

cdr3_aa: CASSQMTGMGTEAFF
cdr3_nt: TGTGCCAGCAGCCAAATGACAGGGATGGGGACTGAAGCTTTCTTT
v_call: TRBV2
clone_size: many
j_call: TRBJ1-1
d_call: TRBD1

cdr3_aa: CAWSRGGTDSNQPQHF
cdr3_nt: TGTGCCTGGAGTCGGGGGGGAACGGATAGCAATCAGCCCCAGCATTTT
v_call: TRBV30
clone_size: many
j_call: TRBJ1-5
d_call: .

cdr3_aa: CASSSQGRLAGYTF
cdr3_nt: TGTGCCAGCAGTTCCCAGGGAAGGCTCGCTGGCTACACCTTC
v_call: TRBV28
clone_size: many
j_call: TRBJ1-2
d_call: .

cdr3_aa: CASSARGRSGDYGYTF
cdr3_nt: TGTGCCAGCAGCGCCCGAGGACGCTCTGGAGACTATGGCTACACCTTC
v_call: TRBV3-1
clone_size: many
j_call: TRBJ1-2
d_call: .

cdr3_aa: CASSPAGLDQPQHF
cdr3_nt: TGTGCCAGCTCACCGGCCGGGCTGGATCAGCCCCAGCATTTT
v_call: TRBV18
clone_size: many
j_call: TRBJ1-5
d_call: .

cdr3_aa: CASSLSYSGGGYTF
cdr3_nt: TGTGCCAGCAGTTTATCGTATTCCGGGGGTGGCTACACCTTC
v_call: TRBV27
clone_size: many
j_call: TRBJ1-2
d_call: .

cdr3_aa: CASKRQGGGETQYF
cdr3_nt: TGTGCCAGCAAAAGACAGGGTGGGGGTGAGACCCAGTACTTC
v_call: TRBV6-1
clone_size: many
j_call: TRBJ2-5
d_call: TRBD1

cdr3_aa: CASSLGSAGGADTQYF
cdr3_nt: TGTGCCAGCAGCTTAGGCTCTGCGGGGGGGGCAGATACGCAGTATTTT
v_call: TRBV7-3
clone_size: many
j_call: TRBJ2-3
d_call: TRBD2

cdr3_aa: CASALSGTEAFF
cdr3_nt: TGTGCTAGTGCCCTCTCGGGCACTGAAGCTTTCTTT
v_call: TRBV12-5
clone_size: many
j_call: TRBJ1-1
d_call: .

cdr3_aa: CASSLRQAPMDTEAFF
cdr3_nt: TGCGCCAGCAGCTTGCGACAGGCTCCAATGGACACTGAAGCTTTCTTT
v_call: TRBV5-1
clone_size: many
j_call: TRBJ1-1
d_call: .

cdr3_aa: CAWSTGFYGYTF
cdr3_nt: TGTGCCTGGAGCACAGGGTTCTATGGCTACACCTTC
v_call: TRBV30
clone_size: many
j_call: TRBJ1-2
d_call: .